The 22 T cell receptor beta chains given below trace back to one sample, sequenced in a study of cytomegalovirus exposure and HLA in healthy donors. The study ran its PCR with 60 Vbeta and 13 Jbeta primers. Clones were sequenced by immunoSEQ multiplex PCR, and TCRdb holds only the in-frame ones, with some missing. Among fewer than 200,000 clones, around 78% were seen once, and the ten largest hold 0.65% to 0.85%. Sequences were obtained from PBMCs. The receptors were gathered from a female donor in good health and CMV-seronegative.

This clone has just a few counts. The rearrangement links TRBV13 to TRBJ1-2; possible D gene TRBD1, 5 bases. The germline V gene encodes CDR1 PRHDT and CDR2 FYEKMQ (reference sequence). V lost 2 bases and J lost 4, with 26 bases in between. This CDR3 comprises 19 residues. In nucleotides, the CDR3 is TGTGCCAGCAGCTTATCTATGGGGGGAGGAGGAAGCGGGACCTATGGCTACACCTTC. It codes for CASSLSMGGGGSGTYGYTF.

The table lists this clone with a count of one. Other DNA sequences within the sample encode an identical CDR3. V usage is TRBV6-6 and J usage is TRBJ2-2; possible D gene TRBD2, 6 bases. The CDR3 spans 12 residues. V gave up 5 bases and J gave up 5 bases, with 6 bases separating them. Germline CDR1 reads MNHNY; CDR2 reads SVGAGI (reference sequence). Here the CDR3 reads CASSSGTGELFF. The CDR3 DNA reads TGTGCCAGCAGTAGCGGGACCGGGGAGCTGTTTTTT.

The chain carries TRBV7-2 and TRBJ2-3, with 14 nucleotides matching TRBD2. This CDR3 is 19 amino acids long. Per the germline V gene, CDR1 is SGHTA and CDR2 is FQGNSA. The V segment lost 5 bases and the J segment 3 bases; nucleotides outside the gene matches: 13. CDR3 nucleotides: TGTGCCAGCAGCCGTGCCGGACTAGCGGGAGGAGGAGGGACAGATACGCAGTATTTT. Translation gives CASSRAGLAGGGGTDTQYF.

The V and J genes are TRBV27 and TRBJ2-5; D possibly corresponds to TRBD1 (6 bases). The CDR3 loop spans 14 amino acids. V lost 10 bases and J 2 bases, leaving 17 bases between the germline ends. Looked up from germline, CDR1 is MNHEY and CDR2 is SMNVEV (reference sequence). The CDR3 reads CATSTGTLQETQYF. The CDR3 coding sequence is TGTGCCACCTCTACAGGGACCTTACAAGAGACCCAGTACTTC.

The chain combines TRBV29-1 with TRBJ2-2; 7 nucleotides line up with TRBD1. CDR1 is SQVTM and CDR2 is ANQGSEA in the germline V gene. The CDR3 covers 13 residues. J gave up 4 bases and V 6 bases, and 5 bases lay outside the gene matches. CDR3 residues: CSVGTALTGELFF. The CDR3 DNA sequence: TGCAGCGTCGGGACAGCTCTCACCGGGGAGCTGTTTTTT.

The rearrangement uses TRBV6-5 and TRBJ1-2, with D possibly being TRBD1 (5 bases). The CDR3 extends over 15 amino acids. CDR1 MNHEY and CDR2 SVGAGI come from the germline V gene. Trimming took off 2 bases at V and 8 bases at J, with 18 bases between the two ends. The CDR3 loop is CASSYGPSGGGGYTF. For the CDR3, the DNA is TGTGCCAGCAGTTACGGCCCGTCTGGGGGAGGCGGCTACACCTTC.

The V call is TRBV19, the J call TRBJ2-4; 11 positions match TRBD1. Trimming cost V 3 bases and J 7 bases; bases outside gene matches: 8. The CDR3 contains 16 residues. Germline CDR1 is LNHDA and CDR2 is SQIVND (reference sequence). Here the CDR3 DNA reads TGTGCCAGTAGTATTTATCGGACAGGGGGCTCCAACATTCAGTACTTC. This gives the protein CASSIYRTGGSNIQYF. The full variable domain, rest sourced from reference TRBV19 and TRBJ2-4, is DGGITQSPKYLFRKEGQNVTLSCEQNLNHDAMYWYRQDPGQGLRLIYYSQIVNDFQKGDIAEGYSVSREKKESFPLTVTSAQKNPTAFYLCASSIYRTGGSNIQYFGAGTRLSVL.

The rearrangement uses TRBV6-1 and TRBJ1-5, with 8 positions matching TRBD1. Germline CDR1 and CDR2: MNHNS and SASEGT. The CDR3 extends over 15 amino acids. The V gene end was trimmed by 7 bases and the J gene end by 4 bases; junction bases not matched to a gene: 9. The CDR3 loop reads CASNPGQGGNQPQHF. Here the CDR3 DNA reads TGTGCCAGCAACCCCGGACAGGGTGGTAATCAGCCCCAGCATTTT.

The chain is built from TRBV5-1 and TRBJ1-1, with D maybe TRBD1 (5 bases). The CDR3 consists of 15 residues. Germline assignment: CDR1 SGHRS and CDR2 YFSETQ. V lost 0 bases to trimming and J lost 3 bases, with 12 bases between them. The CDR3 sequence: CASSLGGDGYTEAFF. CDR3 coding DNA: TGCGCCAGCAGCTTGGGGGGGGACGGCTACACTGAAGCTTTCTTT.

The chain links TRBV15 to TRBJ2-7, with D perhaps TRBD1 (5 bases). CDR3 size: 17 residues. V gave up 8 bases and J gave up 3 bases, with 26 bases separating them. Germline values: CDR1 LNHNV, CDR2 YYDKDF (reference sequence). The chain's CDR3 is CATRVFQGTSLGYEQYF. The CDR3, as DNA: TGTGCCACCCGGGTTTTCCAGGGAACTTCTTTGGGCTACGAGCAGTACTTC.

V is TRBV18 and J is TRBJ1-1, with D maybe TRBD1 (5 bases). Per the germline V gene, CDR1 is KGHSH and CDR2 is LQKENI. The V gene lost 4 bases and the J gene lost 1 base, with 10 bases spanning the gap. There are 14 residues in the CDR3. DNA for the CDR3: TGTGCCAGCTCACGACAGAGAGGGAACACTGAAGCTTTCTTT. It is translated as CASSRQRGNTEAFF.

The CDR3 region is CASSPVVGTRVDIQYF. In DNA, the CDR3 is TGTGCCAGCTCACCAGTAGTCGGGACTAGGGTAGACATTCAGTACTTC. The J gene is TRBJ2-4, the V gene TRBV18, with 8 bases lining up with TRBD2. V gave up 2 bases and J gave up 8 bases; unmatched junction bases: 11. CDR1 is KGHSH and CDR2 is LQKENI in the germline V gene. The CDR3 covers 16 residues.

This chain joins TRBV9 and TRBJ2-7, with D perhaps TRBD2 (5 bases). Germline V lookup: CDR1 SGDLS, CDR2 YYNGEE. This CDR3 is 16 amino acids long. V lost 4 bases, J lost 7 bases, and 24 bases lay in between. The DNA for the CDR3 is TGTGCCAGCAGCCCCCCCGGTTCTATTAAATCGGGAGAGCAGTACTTC. Translating it yields CASSPPGSIKSGEQYF.

V is TRBV2 and J is TRBJ1-2; 7 nucleotides line up with TRBD1. Germline CDR1 and CDR2: SNHLY and FYNNEI. The CDR3 has 14 residues. V was pared by 6 bases and J by 7 bases, with 11 bases of the junction left unmatched. CDR3 DNA: TGTGCCAGCAGCGGGACAGTAACCTTTGGTGGCTACACCTTC. This sequence encodes CASSGTVTFGGYTF.

V is TRBV5-1 and J is TRBJ2-5; D might be TRBD2 (6 bases). The V end lost 3 bases, the J end lost 5 bases, and 17 bases lay between the germline ends. The CDR3 contains 15 residues. CDR1 SGHRS and CDR2 YFSETQ come from the germline V gene. The CDR3 DNA is TGCGCCAGCAGCTCGTATCTCGGGACTTCGGAGACCCAGTACTTC. It encodes CASSSYLGTSETQYF.

The chain couples TRBV14 to TRBJ1-3, with D uncertain. The CDR3 loop spans 13 amino acids. The V gene lost 4 bases and the J gene lost 3 bases, with 7 bases spanning the gap. Germline lookup yields CDR1 SGHDN and CDR2 FVKESK. CDR3 sequence: CASSRYGGNTIYF. The CDR3 DNA reads as TGTGCCAGCAGCCGGTACGGTGGAAACACCATATATTTT.

Worth noting for this clone: A read error may produce the germline difference seen at one junction end. The chain links TRBV30 to TRBJ2-6, with 7 positions matching TRBD1. Germline CDR1 is GTSNPN and CDR2 is SVGIG (reference sequence). CDR3 length: 16 amino acids. Here the CDR3 reads CAWSRDRVSGANGLTF. In DNA, the CDR3 is TGTGCCTGGAGTAGAGACAGGGTCTCTGGGGCCAACGGCCTGACTTTC.

This clone was seen only a few times. The rearrangement uses TRBV12-5 and TRBJ1-1, with 8 bases identical to TRBD1. V lost 5 bases, J lost 7 bases, and 3 bases stayed unmatched. The CDR3 is made up of 12 amino acids. Germline V CDR1 and CDR2: LGHNT, FRNRAP. CDR3 coding DNA: TGTGCTAGTGGTGCTACAGGGGGTGAAGCTTTCTTT. This encodes CASGATGGEAFF. The entire variable domain, with the rest obtained from reference TRBV12-5 and TRBJ1-1, is as follows: DARVTQTPRHKVTEMGQEVTMRCQPILGHNTVFWYRQTMMQGLELLAYFRNRAPLDDSGMPKDRFSAEMPDATLATLKIQPSEPRDSAVYFCASGATGGEAFFGQGTRLTVV.

This chain links TRBV4-3 with TRBJ2-2; TRBD1 is a possible D gene (6 bases). This CDR3 is built from 15 residues. Germline V gene sequence: CDR1 LGHNA, CDR2 YSLEER. V was cut by 3 bases and J by 6 bases, with 14 bases left in between. The CDR3 loop is CASSHREGVAGELFF. For the CDR3, the DNA is TGCGCCAGCAGCCATCGAGAGGGGGTGGCCGGGGAGCTGTTTTTT.

This chain uses TRBV7-2 with TRBJ1-1; TRBD1 matches 7 bases. This CDR3 spans 15 amino acids. Per the germline V gene, CDR1 is SGHTA and CDR2 is FQGNSA. The V and J ends lost 5 bases and 1 base, in that order; junction bases with no gene match: 7. DNA of the CDR3: TGTGCCAGCAGCCGAGAGGGACAGACGAACACTGAAGCTTTCTTT. Protein sequence: CASSREGQTNTEAFF.

The chain is built from TRBV7-9 and TRBJ2-1; 7 nucleotides line up with TRBD1. The CDR3 runs to 15 residues. CDR1 is SEHNR, CDR2 FQNEAQ, per germline (reference sequence). J was trimmed by 4 bases and V by 4 bases; bases with no gene match: 7. The CDR3 protein is CASSSDRVSYNEQFF. The CDR3 nucleotides are TGTGCCAGCAGCTCCGACAGGGTGTCGTACAATGAGCAGTTCTTC.

The chain couples TRBV27 to TRBJ1-2, with 7 bases aligning to TRBD1. Germline V lookup: CDR1 MNHEY, CDR2 SMNVEV (reference sequence). Trimming at V came to 5 bases and at J to 4 bases, leaving 7 bases not matched to a gene. There are 14 residues in the CDR3. CDR3 protein: CASSPRDSPYGYTF. In DNA, the CDR3 is TGTGCCAGCAGTCCTCGGGACAGTCCCTATGGCTACACCTTC.